A single sample is the source of the 11 T cell receptor beta chains below, sequenced in a study of T cells in Graves' hyperthyroidism and ophthalmopathy. RNA transcripts gave rise to amplified TCR beta CDR3 regions. First-round RT-PCR with HTBI primers amplified the TCR CDR3 region. TCRdb recomputed calls from the multiplex PCR reads with MiXCR, one row per CDR3 protein. This table has hundreds of thousands of distinct CDR3 sequences, about 14% appearing once. The specimen was blood. These receptors originate from a man aged 45-65 years with Graves' ophthalmopathy.

This clonotype was recorded at least ten times. The chain links TRBV3-1 to TRBJ2-1; D possibly corresponds to TRBD2 (6 bases). Germline values: CDR1 LGHDT, CDR2 YNNKEL (reference sequence). This CDR3 is 14 amino acids long. Trimming removed 3 bases at V and 8 bases at J, with 14 bases between. In DNA, the CDR3 is TGTGCCAGCAGCCACCCCCGGGGGAGGCATGAGCAGTTCTTC. Its protein product is CASSHPRGRHEQFF.

This clonotype was observed many times. The V and J genes are TRBV3-1 and TRBJ2-1, with TRBD2 matching 7 bases. Germline loops: CDR1 LGHDT, CDR2 YNNKEL (reference sequence). The junction had 11 bases not matched to a gene; V was cut back by 4 bases and J by 2 bases. CDR3 length: 17 residues. The CDR3 loop reads CASSRTDGLGTYNEQFF. CDR3 sequence (DNA): TGTGCCAGCAGCCGGACGGATGGACTAGGGACCTACAATGAGCAGTTCTTC.

This clonotype was seen many times. The chain employs TRBV5-1 and TRBJ2-7, with TRBD1 identical over 8 bases. CDR1 and CDR2 (germline): SGHRS, YFSETQ. V gave up 0 bases and J gave up 3 bases; unmatched junction bases: 8. The CDR3 extends over 16 amino acids. CDR3 protein: CASSLGPGGRGYEQYF. CDR3 nucleotides: TGCGCCAGCAGCTTGGGGCCAGGGGGCCGGGGCTACGAGCAGTACTTC.

At least ten counts were recorded for this clonotype. The rearrangement joins TRBV18 to TRBJ2-5, with D perhaps TRBD1 or TRBD2 (5 bases each). The CDR3 has 15 amino acids. V shed 6 bases and J shed 7 bases, with 21 bases lying between them. The germline CDR1 and CDR2 sequences are KGHSH and LQKENI. As DNA, the CDR3 is TGTGCCAGCTCCCACGGAAGTGGGACCGTGGGGACCCAGTACTTC. Amino acid sequence: CASSHGSGTVGTQYF.

This clonotype was observed a few times. V is TRBV11-3 and J is TRBJ2-2, with 9 bases fitting TRBD2. The CDR3 extends over 16 amino acids. Losses at the gene ends were 1 base for V and 1 base for J; bases not matched to a gene: 1. Germline V gene sequence: CDR1 SGHNT, CDR2 YENEEA. CDR3 sequence reads: CASSLVLAGNTGELFF. CDR3 in DNA: TGTGCCAGCAGCTTAGTACTAGCGGGGAACACCGGGGAGCTGTTTTTT.

This clonotype was counted ten times or more. The rearrangement joins TRBV7-9 to TRBJ2-7, with D perhaps matching TRBD1 or TRBD2 (6 bases each). Trimming stripped 0 bases from V and 2 bases from J, with 17 bases between. Germline V gene sequence: CDR1 SEHNR, CDR2 FQNEAQ (reference sequence). The CDR3 sequence is 17 residues long. This chain's CDR3 is CASSLAGRGVGTYEQYF. DNA for the CDR3: TGTGCCAGCAGCTTAGCCGGAAGGGGGGTTGGGACCTACGAGCAGTACTTC.

Only a few counts were recorded for this clonotype. This could be a read error, since a much larger clone is one nucleotide away. This chain uses TRBV5-4 with TRBJ1-5, with D hard to call. The CDR3 sequence is 12 residues long. Germline V lookup: CDR1 SGHNT, CDR2 YYREEE (reference sequence). This CDR3 is CASSPRDQLQHF. The DNA of the CDR3 is TGTGCCAGCAGCCCCCGGGATCAGCTCCAGCATTTT. Full variable domain (remainder filled in from reference TRBV5-4 and TRBJ1-5): ETGVTQSPTHLIKTRGQQVTLRCSSQSGHNTVSWYQQALGQGPQFIFQYYREEENGRGNFPPRFSGLQFPNYSSELNVNALELDDSALYLCASSPRDQLQHFGDGTRLSIL.

Only a few counts were recorded for this clonotype. CDR3 in DNA: TGTGCCAGCAACAAGAGACCAAGGGGAGAGACCCAGTACTTC. It encodes CASNKRPRGETQYF. The chain uses TRBV3-1 and TRBJ2-5; D perhaps matches TRBD1 (5 bases). Germline CDR1 and CDR2: LGHDT and YNNKEL (reference sequence). The CDR3 totals 14 residues. Trimming cost V 7 bases and J 4 bases, with 16 bases left between them.

This clonotype showed up many times. The chain combines TRBV6-1 with TRBJ1-5; D perhaps matches TRBD1 (5 bases). This CDR3 is built from 14 residues. Between the trimmed V and J ends, which lost 8 bases and 0 bases, there was a span of 11 bases. CDR1 is MNHNS and CDR2 is SASEGT in the germline V gene. CDR3 region: CASARTLSNQPQHF. Written as DNA, the CDR3 is TGTGCCAGCGCAAGGACACTTAGCAATCAGCCCCAGCATTTT.

This clonotype was picked up a small number of times. The V and J genes are TRBV5-4 and TRBJ2-3, with 13 bases aligning to TRBD2. Germline V gene sequence: CDR1 SGHNT, CDR2 YYREEE (reference sequence). The J segment lost 2 bases and the V segment lost 4 bases, leaving 10 bases of the junction unmatched. The CDR3 covers 18 residues. CDR3 coding DNA: TGTGCCAGCAGCGAGGGACTAGCGGGACCTCTCAACACAGATACGCAGTATTTT. Protein sequence: CASSEGLAGPLNTDTQYF.

This clonotype was counted between two and nine times. This sequence may be a read error, since a much larger clone differs from it by one base. V and J are TRBV7-9 and TRBJ2-1; TRBD1 is a possible D gene (6 bases). This CDR3 spans 15 amino acids. Germline V lookup: CDR1 SEHNR, CDR2 FQNEAQ (reference sequence). As DNA, the CDR3 is TGTGCCAGCAGCTTAGATCTGAGGGGGACGAATGAGCAGTCCTTC. Its protein product is CASSLDLRGTNEQSF.